This TCR beta chain is drawn from a study of T-cell memory formation after mild COVID-19. This clonotype appeared a few times. MiXCR, applied by TCRdb to the 5' RACE reads, yields one record per CDR3 protein. The data hold 120,000 to 150,000 distinct CDR3 sequences, with about 6% observed a single time. Trimming shortened V by 5 bases and J by 7 bases, and 20 bases separated the two germline ends. The length of the CDR3 is 15 residues. This TCR came from an adult woman who had mild COVID-19 (a few samples of this study predate the infection). Cell type and time point are not known. The V and J genes are TRBV12-3 or TRBV12-4 and TRBJ1-1, with a tentative D call TRBD1 (5 bases). The material sequenced was PBMCs or a T cell subset sorted from them (not recorded which). CDR3 region: CASSHRGVLVVEAFF. The CDR3 DNA reads TGTGCCAGCAGTCACCGGGGGGTCTTAGTTGTTGAAGCTTTCTTT.